This T cell receptor beta chain originates from a study of control samples from healthy donors and cancer patients. The sample holds one count of this clone. Clones were read by immunoSEQ multiplex PCR, and TCRdb kept only the in-frame ones, dropping some. The sample carries roughly 150,000 clones, more than 85% recorded once. The trim removed 6 bases at V and 8 bases at J, leaving 15 bases unmatched. The CDR3 extends over 15 amino acids. Germline V gene lookup returns CDR1 SGHAT and CDR2 FQNNGV. The sequencing sample was made of blood. The sequence derives from a man aged 50 to 59 in good health. The chain links TRBV11-2 to TRBJ1-2, with 7 nucleotides matching TRBD1. The CDR3 DNA reads as TGTGCCAGCAGACGACCGGGACAGAGGGAGGTCGGCTACACCTTC. This sequence encodes CASRRPGQREVGYTF. Drawing the rest from reference TRBV11-2 and TRBJ1-2, the complete variable domain is EAGVAQSPRYKIIEKRQSVAFWCNPISGHATLYWYQQILGQGPKLLIQFQNNGVVDDSQLPKDRFSAERLKGVDSTLKIQPAKLEDSAVYLCASRRPGQREVGYTFGSGTRLTVV.